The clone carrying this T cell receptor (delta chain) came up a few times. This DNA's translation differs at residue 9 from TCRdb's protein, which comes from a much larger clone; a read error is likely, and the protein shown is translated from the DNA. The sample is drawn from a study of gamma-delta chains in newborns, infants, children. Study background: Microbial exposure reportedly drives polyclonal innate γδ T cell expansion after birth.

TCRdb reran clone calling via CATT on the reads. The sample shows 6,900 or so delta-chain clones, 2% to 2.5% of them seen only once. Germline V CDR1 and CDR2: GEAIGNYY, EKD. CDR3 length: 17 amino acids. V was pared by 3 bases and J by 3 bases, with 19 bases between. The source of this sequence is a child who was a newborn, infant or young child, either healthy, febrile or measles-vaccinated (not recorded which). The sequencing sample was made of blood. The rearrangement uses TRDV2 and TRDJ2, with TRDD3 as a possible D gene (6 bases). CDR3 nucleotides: TGTGCCTGTGACCCCTTGGGGGGACACGAACTGACAGCACAACTCTTCTTT. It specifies CACDPLGGHELTAQLFF.